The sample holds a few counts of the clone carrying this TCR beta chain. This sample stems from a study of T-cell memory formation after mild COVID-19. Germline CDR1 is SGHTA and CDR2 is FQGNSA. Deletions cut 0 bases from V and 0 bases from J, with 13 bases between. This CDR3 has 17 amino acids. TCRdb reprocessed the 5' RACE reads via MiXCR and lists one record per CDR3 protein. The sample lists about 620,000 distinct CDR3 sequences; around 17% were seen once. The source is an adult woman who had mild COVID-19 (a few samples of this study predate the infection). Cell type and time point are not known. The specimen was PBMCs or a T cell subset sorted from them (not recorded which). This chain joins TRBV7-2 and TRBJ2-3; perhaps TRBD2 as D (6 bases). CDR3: CASSLAGVAASTDTQYF. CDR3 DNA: TGTGCCAGCAGCTTAGCGGGGGTAGCGGCTAGCACAGATACGCAGTATTTT.